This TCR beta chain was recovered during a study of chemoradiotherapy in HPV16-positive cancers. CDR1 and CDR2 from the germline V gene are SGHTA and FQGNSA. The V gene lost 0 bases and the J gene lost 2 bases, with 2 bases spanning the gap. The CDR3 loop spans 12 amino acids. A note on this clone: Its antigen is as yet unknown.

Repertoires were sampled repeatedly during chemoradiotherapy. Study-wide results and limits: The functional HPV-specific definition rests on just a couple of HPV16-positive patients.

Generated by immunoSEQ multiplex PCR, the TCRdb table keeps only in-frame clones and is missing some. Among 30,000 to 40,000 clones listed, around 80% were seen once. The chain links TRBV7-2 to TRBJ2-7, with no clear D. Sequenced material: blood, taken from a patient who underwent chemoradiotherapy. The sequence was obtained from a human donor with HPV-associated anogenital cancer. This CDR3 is CASSLAPYEQYF. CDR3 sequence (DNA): TGTGCCAGCAGCTTAGCCCCCTACGAGCAGTACTTC.